This section outlines one TCR beta chain sequence together with its context. Its cognate antigen is unknown. This entry is derived from a study of CD8 T cells in ankylosing spondylitis. Study-wide points: Characteristic, it appeared, of ankylosing spondylitis blood was a TCR beta motif of roughly eight highly homologous variants. The authors reported significant enrichment of disease-linked clones in matched ankylosing spondylitis synovial fluid. Disease-linked clones displayed a CD8+ phenotype and appeared relatively rarely in peripheral blood.

Quantitative molecular-barcoded 5'-RACE generated the TCR beta libraries. TCRdb used MiXCR to reprocess the 5' RACE reads, holding one entry per CDR3 protein. The sample records some 250,000 distinct CDR3 sequences, around a tenth being singletons. The CDR3 sequence is 16 residues long. The source of this sequence is a male donor with ankylosing spondylitis or in good health (not recorded which). The V and J genes are TRBV21-1 and TRBJ2-3; the listed D gene, TRBD2, was not tested against the DNA. TRBV21-1 is a recognized pseudogene. The sample was blood, either unsorted or a sorted T cell fraction (not recorded which). The CDR3 DNA follows: TGTGCCAGCAGCAAAGCAGCCGCGGGAGCAACAGATACGCAGTATTTT. Its translation: CASSKAAAGATDTQYF.